One and the same sample provided the 16 T cell receptor beta chains below, sequenced in a study of T cells after yellow fever vaccination. TCRdb independently ran MiXCR on the 5' RACE reads; one entry per CDR3 protein. The repertoire holds about 99,000 distinct CDR3 sequences, roughly 5.2% seen once, with about 40% in the top ten. The sequencing used CD8+ T cells sorted from PBMCs, collected 10 days after the yellow fever booster vaccination. These receptors were collected from a man aged 18 to 30 who received the YFV17D yellow fever vaccine.

This clonotype came up a few times. The V call is TRBV27, the J call TRBJ1-1, with D unclear. Germline V gene data show CDR1 as MNHEY and CDR2 as SMNVEV (reference sequence). The CDR3 contains 13 residues. The germline V and J ends were trimmed by 0 bases and 10 bases, with 12 bases remaining between them. The CDR3 loop is CASSLSSAGGAFF. DNA of the CDR3: TGTGCCAGCAGTTTATCGTCGGCCGGCGGAGCTTTCTTT.

Many counts were recorded for this clonotype. The V and J genes are TRBV6-5 and TRBJ2-7, with 8 bases matching TRBD1. V trimming: 6 bases; J trimming: 2 bases; junction bases outside the gene matches: 6. The CDR3 has 14 residues. CDR1 and CDR2 (germline): MNHEY, SVGAGI. This CDR3 is CASSHGGQAYEQYF. For the CDR3, the DNA is TGTGCCAGCAGCCACGGGGGACAGGCCTACGAGCAGTACTTC.

This sequence joins TRBV27 and TRBJ1-5; 8 bases fit TRBD1. Per germline, CDR1 MNHEY and CDR2 SMNVEV (reference sequence). V shed 0 bases, J shed 5 bases, and the junction held 12 bases outside the gene matches. The CDR3 covers 18 residues. The CDR3 sequence is CASSLSEPTGVGDQPQHF. The CDR3 DNA sequence: TGTGCCAGCAGTTTATCGGAACCGACAGGGGTCGGGGATCAGCCCCAGCATTTT.

This clonotype showed up many times. The chain has TRBV12-3 or TRBV12-4 and TRBJ2-2; 7 nucleotides match TRBD2. The J segment lost 2 bases and the V segment lost 10 bases, leaving 4 bases of the junction unmatched. The CDR3 extends over 13 amino acids. The CDR3 DNA sequence: TGTGCCACCGGAGCGGGAAACACCGGGGAGCTGTTTTTT. It translates to CATGAGNTGELFF.

There are many counts of this clonotype. This rearrangement joins TRBV5-5 to TRBJ2-7, with no clear D. From germline, CDR1 is SGHKS and CDR2 YYEKEE (reference sequence). There are 15 residues in the CDR3. V was shortened by 3 bases and J by 3 bases, with 16 bases between the two germline ends. CDR3 nucleotide sequence: TGTGCCAGCAGCTCTCAAATGGAACGGCGCTACGAGCAGTACGTC. This codes for CASSSQMERRYEQYV.

This chain links TRBV19 with TRBJ1-5, with D uncertain. The germline V gene encodes CDR1 LNHDA and CDR2 SQIVND (reference sequence). The V end was cut by 10 bases, the J end by 2 bases, with 15 bases between. This CDR3 spans 14 amino acids. The CDR3 sequence is CAISGEDGNQPQHF. The DNA of the CDR3 is TGTGCCATTTCGGGCGAGGACGGCAATCAGCCCCAGCATTTT.

The chain combines TRBV7-9 with TRBJ2-5, with TRBD2 matching 10 bases. The CDR3 runs 17 residues. Looked up from germline, CDR1 is SEHNR and CDR2 is FQNEAQ (reference sequence). Germline trimming cut 5 bases from V and 0 bases from J; bases unmatched to any gene: 9. The CDR3 coding sequence is TGTGCCAGCAGCAAAACCCCTAGCGGGGGAGACCAAGAGACCCAGTACTTC. This codes for CASSKTPSGGDQETQYF.

This sequence joins TRBV7-9 and TRBJ1-1; 7 bases agree with TRBD1. CDR3 length equals 14 residues. The junction had 4 bases not matched to a gene; V was cut back by 3 bases and J by 3 bases. CDR1 and CDR2 (germline): SEHNR, FQNEAQ (reference sequence). CDR3 loop: CASSLTGRYTEAFF. The CDR3 DNA reads TGTGCCAGCAGCTTGACAGGGCGGTACACTGAAGCTTTCTTT.

The chain couples TRBV2 to TRBJ2-7; the D is unclear. The CDR3 consists of 10 residues. The V gene lost 8 bases and the J gene lost 4 bases, with 6 bases spanning the gap. CDR1 is SNHLY, CDR2 FYNNEI, per germline. CDR3 bases: TGTGCCAGCGGAACTTACGAGCAGTACTTC. As protein: CASGTYEQYF. Full variable domain (rest looked up from reference TRBV2 and TRBJ2-7): EPEVTQTPSHQVTQMGQEVILRCVPISNHLYFYWYRQILGQKVEFLVSFYNNEISEKSEIFDDQFSVERPDGSNFTLKIRSTKLEDSAMYFCASGTYEQYFGPGTRLTVT.

The rearrangement uses TRBV6-1 and TRBJ1-5; D is undetermined. V lost 5 bases and J 0 bases, leaving 14 bases between the germline ends. The length of the CDR3 is 16 residues. Per germline, CDR1 MNHNS and CDR2 SASEGT. CDR3 loop: CASSLHRVYSNQPQHF. The CDR3 DNA reads as TGTGCCAGCAGTCTCCACCGGGTCTATAGCAATCAGCCCCAGCATTTT.

This clonotype was found a few times. V usage is TRBV27 and J usage is TRBJ1-4; possible D gene TRBD1, 5 bases. The germline V and J ends were trimmed by 3 bases and 8 bases, with 13 bases remaining between them. The CDR3 sequence is 14 residues long. The germline CDR1 and CDR2 sequences are MNHEY and SMNVEV (reference sequence). The CDR3 spells CASSFSQGGEKLFF. Written as DNA, the CDR3 is TGTGCCAGCAGTTTCTCTCAGGGTGGGGAAAAACTGTTTTTT.

The V gene is TRBV13, the J gene TRBJ2-5; 9 bases are a match to TRBD2. CDR1 and CDR2 (germline): PRHDT, FYEKMQ (reference sequence). The ends lost 5 bases at V and 5 bases at J; junction bases unmatched: 6. The CDR3 spans 14 residues. In nucleotides, the CDR3 is TGTGCCAGCAGCAATAGCGGGGGAGAGGAGACCCAGTACTTC. Protein product: CASSNSGGEETQYF.

This clonotype was seen more than once but under ten times. V usage is TRBV9 and J usage is TRBJ2-3; no clear D. CDR1 and CDR2 from the germline V gene are SGDLS and YYNGEE. The CDR3 spans 12 residues. Trimming stripped 6 bases from V and 3 bases from J, with 8 bases between. Written as DNA, the CDR3 is TGTGCCAGCACCTCCTTGACAGATACGCAGTATTTT. It translates to CASTSLTDTQYF. Variable domain in full (rest from reference TRBV9 and TRBJ2-3): DSGVTQTPKHLITATGQRVTLRCSPRSGDLSVYWYQQSLDQGLQFLIQYYNGEERAKGNILERFSAQQFPDLHSELNLSSLELGDSALYFCASTSLTDTQYFGPGTRLTVL.

This clonotype has just a few counts. The DNA of the CDR3 is TGTGCCAGCAGCCCACGGACCCTCACCTACGAGCAGTACTTC. Amino acid sequence: CASSPRTLTYEQYF. The chain has TRBV6-2 or TRBV6-3 and TRBJ2-7; D uncertain. This CDR3 spans 14 amino acids. The V gene lost 6 bases and the J gene lost 2 bases, with 14 bases spanning the gap. Germline V gene data show CDR1 as MNHEY and CDR2 as SVGEGT.

This clonotype was counted a few times. The chain links TRBV20-1 to TRBJ2-3; 9 bases map to TRBD2. There are 14 residues in the CDR3. Germline CDR1 is DFQATT and CDR2 is SNEGSKA (reference sequence). Trimming removed 3 bases from V and 3 bases from J; junction bases left unmatched: 4. This chain's CDR3 is CSASSSGGTDTQYF. In DNA form, the CDR3 reads TGCAGTGCTAGTTCGAGCGGGGGGACAGATACGCAGTATTTT.

This clonotype has more than one count but fewer than ten. The chain links TRBV6-5 to TRBJ1-1; 7 bases map to TRBD1. The CDR3 is 15 residues long. From germline, CDR1 is MNHEY and CDR2 SVGAGI. The J segment lost 6 bases and the V segment lost 7 bases, leaving 14 bases of the junction unmatched. The DNA for the CDR3 is TGTGCCAGCATCCCCTCGACAGGGAGTGTCGCTGAAGCTTTCTTT. It specifies CASIPSTGSVAEAFF.